These T cell receptor beta chains were read from a single sample in a study of blood T cell repertoires in COVID-19. Sequencing was performed with immunoSEQ multiplex PCR; in TCRdb, only in-frame clones are kept and a portion is missing. The table has over 40,000 clones, around 84% seen once; the top ten hold 4% to 5%. Sequencing was carried out using peripheral blood. These TCRs come from a man older than 75 with active COVID-19. Both conserved end residues are part of each CDR3. The order of the fields is J gene, V gene, clone size, D gene, CDR3 DNA, CDR3 protein. D genes are given only for firm matches. Some rows have no size entry. The others give once, few or many, or a class for an expanded clone.

j_call: TRBJ1-6; v_call: TRBV3-1/TRBV3-2; clone_size: -; d_call: -; cdr3_nt: TGTGCCAGCAGCCAAGTCGAGTTAAGTTCACCCCTCCACTTT; cdr3_aa: CASSQVELSSPLHF
j_call: TRBJ1-1; v_call: TRBV30; clone_size: -; d_call: TRBD1; cdr3_nt: TGTGCCTGGAGTGTAGCCAGGGGGGCTTTCTTT; cdr3_aa: CAWSVARGAFF
j_call: TRBJ1-5; v_call: TRBV28; clone_size: -; d_call: TRBD1; cdr3_nt: TGTGCCAGCACCCCTGCAGGGGGCGCAAGAAATCAGCCCCAGCATTTT; cdr3_aa: CASTPAGGARNQPQHF
j_call: TRBJ2-3; v_call: TRBV19; clone_size: -; d_call: TRBD1; cdr3_nt: TGTGCCAGTAGTCGAGGGACAGGAACAGATACGCAGTATTTT; cdr3_aa: CASSRGTGTDTQYF
j_call: TRBJ2-7; v_call: TRBV5-4; clone_size: -; d_call: -; cdr3_nt: TGTGCCAGCAGCTTGGTTGGCGGGGTCTCCTACGAGCAGTACTTC; cdr3_aa: CASSLVGGVSYEQYF
j_call: TRBJ2-2; v_call: TRBV11-2; clone_size: -; d_call: TRBD1; cdr3_nt: TGTGCCAGCAGCGCAGCCGAGGGACAGGGGGGCGGGACCGGGGAGCTGTTTTTT; cdr3_aa: CASSAAEGQGGGTGELFF
j_call: TRBJ2-1; v_call: TRBV24-1; clone_size: few; d_call: TRBD2; cdr3_nt: TGTGCCACCAGTGATTCGAGCGGGACGACGATTGAGCAGTTCTTC; cdr3_aa: CATSDSSGTTIEQFF
j_call: TRBJ2-3; v_call: TRBV5-6; clone_size: -; d_call: -; cdr3_nt: TGTGCCAGCAGCTTGGACTTCGATACGCAGTATTTT; cdr3_aa: CASSLDFDTQYF
j_call: TRBJ2-1; v_call: TRBV9; clone_size: once; d_call: TRBD1; cdr3_nt: TGTGCCAGCAGCCCCGGTTTGGGGACAGGGCAATACAATGAGCAGTTCTTC; cdr3_aa: CASSPGLGTGQYNEQFF
j_call: TRBJ2-7; v_call: TRBV6-2/TRBV6-3; clone_size: -; d_call: -; cdr3_nt: TGTGCCAGCACCCCGGGGCGTGACTACGAGCAGTACTTC; cdr3_aa: CASTPGRDYEQYF
j_call: TRBJ1-2; v_call: TRBV30; clone_size: -; d_call: -; cdr3_nt: TGTGCCTGGAGTCTGCAGGGCTGGGGTTATGGCTACACCTTC; cdr3_aa: CAWSLQGWGYGYTF
j_call: TRBJ2-1; v_call: TRBV7-2; clone_size: -; d_call: TRBD2; cdr3_nt: TGTGCCAGCACTTCCCTAGCGGGAGTTGGGAATGAGCAGTTCTTC; cdr3_aa: CASTSLAGVGNEQFF
j_call: TRBJ2-7; v_call: TRBV30; clone_size: few; d_call: TRBD2; cdr3_nt: TGTGCCTGGACCCCCGGGGGGAACTGGAACATCTACGAGCAGTACTTC; cdr3_aa: CAWTPGGNWNIYEQYF
j_call: TRBJ1-5; v_call: TRBV5-4; clone_size: -; d_call: TRBD1; cdr3_nt: TGTGCCAGCAGCTCGGGACAGGGGGAGCTTCAGCCCCAGCATTTT; cdr3_aa: CASSSGQGELQPQHF
j_call: TRBJ2-7; v_call: TRBV25-1; clone_size: -; d_call: -; cdr3_nt: TGTGCCAGCAGTTACAGGGCCTACGAGCAGTACTTC; cdr3_aa: CASSYRAYEQYF
j_call: TRBJ1-4; v_call: TRBV5-1; clone_size: once; d_call: -; cdr3_nt: TGCGCCAGCAGCGGAGGGAGGGGTGAAAAACTGTTTTTT; cdr3_aa: CASSGGRGEKLFF
j_call: TRBJ1-2; v_call: TRBV7-9; clone_size: -; d_call: TRBD1; cdr3_nt: TGTGCCAGCAGCAACTCGGACAGGGAAGCGGGCTACACCTTC; cdr3_aa: CASSNSDREAGYTF
j_call: TRBJ2-3; v_call: TRBV7-9; clone_size: -; d_call: TRBD1; cdr3_nt: TGTGCCAGCAGCTTAGCCCCAGGGGGCGTAGATACGCAGTATTTT; cdr3_aa: CASSLAPGGVDTQYF
j_call: TRBJ2-1; v_call: TRBV28; clone_size: -; d_call: -; cdr3_nt: TGTGCCAGCAGTCAGCAGGGGTCCTACAATGAGCAGTTCTTC; cdr3_aa: CASSQQGSYNEQFF
j_call: TRBJ2-1; v_call: TRBV6-2/TRBV6-3; clone_size: -; d_call: TRBD2; cdr3_nt: TGTGCCAGCAGTTACACGGGAGGGTCATACAATGAGCAGTTCTTC; cdr3_aa: CASSYTGGSYNEQFF
j_call: TRBJ2-7; v_call: TRBV7-2; clone_size: -; d_call: TRBD2; cdr3_nt: TGTGCCAGCAGCTACCCGGTACAGCGGGAGAGTTCCTCCTACGAGCAGTACTTC; cdr3_aa: CASSYPVQRESSSYEQYF
j_call: TRBJ2-5; v_call: TRBV2; clone_size: -; d_call: TRBD2; cdr3_nt: TGTGCCAGCAGTGTGGCGGGAGCGGTGGAGACCCAGTACTTC; cdr3_aa: CASSVAGAVETQYF
j_call: TRBJ2-7; v_call: TRBV5-6; clone_size: -; d_call: TRBD2; cdr3_nt: TGTGCCAGCAGCTATCCCGGGACTAACGAGCAGTACTTC; cdr3_aa: CASSYPGTNEQYF
j_call: TRBJ2-1; v_call: TRBV5-1; clone_size: -; d_call: -; cdr3_nt: TGCGCCAGCAGCTTGTCGACAGCGCCAAATGAGCAGTTCTTC; cdr3_aa: CASSLSTAPNEQFF
j_call: TRBJ2-2; v_call: TRBV24-1; clone_size: -; d_call: TRBD2; cdr3_nt: TGTGCCACCAGTGACCGTCGGGGACTAGCGGGAGGGACCGGGGAGCTGTTTTTT; cdr3_aa: CATSDRRGLAGGTGELFF
j_call: TRBJ2-3; v_call: TRBV10-2; clone_size: -; d_call: -; cdr3_nt: TGCGCCAGCAGTGAGTCTCCCGTTCGCACAGATACGCAGTATTTT; cdr3_aa: CASSESPVRTDTQYF
j_call: TRBJ2-3; v_call: TRBV9; clone_size: once; d_call: TRBD2; cdr3_nt: TGTGCCAGCAGCGTCGGGAGGGGCACAGATACGCAGTATTTT; cdr3_aa: CASSVGRGTDTQYF
j_call: TRBJ2-3; v_call: TRBV27; clone_size: -; d_call: TRBD2; cdr3_nt: TGTGCCAGCAGTTCCCATAGCGGGAGCGGCACAGATACGCAGTATTTT; cdr3_aa: CASSSHSGSGTDTQYF
j_call: TRBJ1-1; v_call: TRBV20-1; clone_size: large; d_call: TRBD1; cdr3_nt: TGCAGTGCCCACCAGGGGGCGCAGGCTTTCTTT; cdr3_aa: CSAHQGAQAFF
j_call: TRBJ2-7; v_call: TRBV5-1; clone_size: -; d_call: -; cdr3_nt: TGCGCCAGCAGCCTCAGGGGGGACAGCGTATCCTACGAGCAGTACTTC; cdr3_aa: CASSLRGDSVSYEQYF
j_call: TRBJ1-3; v_call: TRBV3-1/TRBV3-2; clone_size: -; d_call: TRBD1; cdr3_nt: TGTGCCAGCAGCCCAACAGGGGTAGACTCTGGAAACACCATATATTTT; cdr3_aa: CASSPTGVDSGNTIYF
j_call: TRBJ2-5; v_call: TRBV7-8; clone_size: -; d_call: TRBD2; cdr3_nt: TGTGCCAGCAGCCCAAGGGGCGGGAGGGCCTCGGCGGGTAACCAAGAGACCCAGTACTTC; cdr3_aa: CASSPRGGRASAGNQETQYF
j_call: TRBJ2-7; v_call: TRBV6-6; clone_size: once; d_call: TRBD1; cdr3_nt: TGTGCCACTACCCGGGACAGCTACTACGAGCAGTACTTC; cdr3_aa: CATTRDSYYEQYF
j_call: TRBJ1-2; v_call: TRBV5-4; clone_size: -; d_call: -; cdr3_nt: TGTGCCAGCAGCCCGCCGGGGTTACAGAACTATGGCTACACCTTC; cdr3_aa: CASSPPGLQNYGYTF
j_call: TRBJ2-2; v_call: TRBV28; clone_size: -; d_call: TRBD1; cdr3_nt: TGTGCCAGCAGTAAAAAGGGACAGGGCCCAATGGGCACCGGGGAGCTGTTTTTT; cdr3_aa: CASSKKGQGPMGTGELFF